The clone carrying this T cell receptor beta chain was observed many times. The antigen is undetermined. The CDR3 loop spans 14 amino acids. The ends were cut back, 3 bases at V and 0 bases at J, with 12 bases in the middle. The germline V gene has CDR1 DFQATT and CDR2 SNEGSKA (reference sequence). The sample comes from a study of T cells after yellow fever vaccination. The wider study: The authors prepared low-cell-number fractions using SMART-Seq v4 Ultra Low Input. Broader study findings: A limited proportion of clonotypes was detected within both the CD4 and CD8 compartments.

Making TCR cDNA involved 5'RACE template switching, which added UMIs and a universal primer site. TCRdb used MiXCR to reprocess the 5' RACE reads, holding one entry per CDR3 protein. The data show 300,000 to 350,000 distinct CDR3 sequences, roughly 4% seen once. The sample in question was PBMCs, obtained 5 days after the yellow fever booster vaccination. This sequence joins TRBV20-1 and TRBJ2-7, with D possibly matching TRBD1 (6 bases). The TCR sequence derives from a man aged 18 to 29 who received the YFV17D yellow fever vaccine. In DNA, the CDR3 is TGCAGTGCTAGCCCGGGACAAAGCTCCTACGAGCAGTACTTC. It translates to CSASPGQSSYEQYF.